Listed below are T cell receptor beta chains from one sample, sequenced in a study of T cell changes during pregnancy in multiple sclerosis. Measured with immunoSEQ multiplex PCR; TCRdb has only the in-frame clones, and not every one. Of about 86,000 clones in the sample, 75% to 95% were seen once. The sample here was peripheral blood, taken in the first trimester of pregnancy. These receptors were obtained from a female donor in good health, enrolled as a control in a pregnancy study. The CDR3 runs from the conserved cysteine through the conserved F or W.

CDR3: CASSPFGGDTEAFF
V: TRBV7-3
J: TRBJ1-1

CDR3: CASGLESSYNEQFF
V: TRBV6-6
J: TRBJ2-1

CDR3: CSAPQDGELFF
V: TRBV20-1
J: TRBJ2-2

CDR3: CASSPRGQGNEQFF
V: TRBV7-9
J: TRBJ2-1

CDR3: CASGSGTGMGEFFHEQFF
V: TRBV12-5
J: TRBJ2-1

CDR3: CAWRDVLRAAEKLFF
V: TRBV30
J: TRBJ1-4

CDR3: CASSLRVGGDEQFF
V: TRBV18
J: TRBJ2-1

CDR3: CASSRDQGYGTEAFF
V: TRBV2
J: TRBJ1-1

CDR3: CASTIGGVSGQPQHF
V: TRBV19
J: TRBJ1-5

CDR3: CATSRDLLAGGNGEQYF
V: TRBV15
J: TRBJ2-7

CDR3: CASSQFKGGYTEAFF
V: TRBV4-3
J: TRBJ1-1

CDR3: CASSQTGTGVSPLHF
V: TRBV4-2
J: TRBJ1-6

CDR3: CASRLTGGLSTDTQYF
V: TRBV19
J: TRBJ2-3

CDR3: CASSQAWANSPLHF
V: TRBV14
J: TRBJ1-6

CDR3: CASSPGLAAYEQYF
V: TRBV9
J: -

CDR3: CASSPTWPHGEQFF
V: TRBV12-1
J: TRBJ2-1

CDR3: CATSRDPGQGTDTQYF
V: TRBV15
J: TRBJ2-3

CDR3: CAICGTGEQETQYF
V: TRBV28
J: TRBJ2-5

CDR3: CASSLDVKGLSSYEQYF
V: TRBV11-3
J: TRBJ2-7

CDR3: CASSLGSRDTSYEQYF
V: TRBV5-1
J: TRBJ2-7

CDR3: CASSPGVDTEAFF
V: TRBV18
J: TRBJ1-1

CDR3: CAISELMTAEAFF
V: TRBV10-3
J: TRBJ1-1

CDR3: CASSGRNLDNEQFF
V: TRBV2
J: TRBJ2-1

CDR3: CASSPVLRGGNTGELFF
V: TRBV18
J: TRBJ2-2

CDR3: CASSQGEYGYTF
V: TRBV4-1
J: TRBJ1-2

CDR3: CASSTAGGGQETQYF
V: TRBV19
J: TRBJ2-5

CDR3: CASSFTGPGGANVLTF
V: TRBV6-5
J: TRBJ2-6

CDR3: CASSYGAMGGYEQYF
V: TRBV6-6
J: TRBJ2-7

CDR3: CASISQGSGANVLTF
V: TRBV19
J: TRBJ2-6

CDR3: CASSLQGGLQPQHF
V: TRBV7-9
J: TRBJ1-5

CDR3: CSAYVNTEAFF
V: TRBV20-1
J: TRBJ1-1

CDR3: CASSQDMGLAVTGELFF
V: TRBV4-3
J: TRBJ2-2

CDR3: CSVEVRDRGNSGANVLTF
V: TRBV29-1
J: TRBJ2-6

CDR3: CASSFRNTEAFF
V: TRBV6-5
J: TRBJ1-1

CDR3: CASSSPTGLGNTIYF
V: TRBV5-4
J: TRBJ1-3